The table lists the clone carrying this TCR beta chain with many counts. This specimen belongs to a study of regulatory T cells in long-lasting Graves disease. Trimming shortened V by 2 bases and J by 10 bases, and 12 bases separated the two germline ends. The CDR3 consists of 13 residues. Germline V CDR1 and CDR2: SGHTA, FQGNSA. Libraries of TCR beta came from iRepertoire HTBI primers plus Arm-PCR of CDR3 regions. TCRdb reanalysed the multiplex PCR reads using MiXCR and keeps one entry per CDR3 protein. The sample yields 400,000 to 500,000 distinct CDR3 sequences, roughly 15% seen once. Specified time point: newly diagnosed GD, antithyroid drugs for less than 3 months. There was RNA extracted from PBMCs, and the TCR library was made from it. These data were likewise used in another study, on T cells in Graves' hyperthyroidism and ophthalmopathy. As that study records: The HTBI primer set drove a first-round RT-PCR of the TCR CDR3.

The receptor was isolated from a woman aged 18-30 years with Graves disease. The sequenced sample was peripheral blood mononuclear cells (PBMCs), obtained at new diagnosis, from a patient treated with antithyroid drugs. V and J are TRBV7-2 and TRBJ2-1; D call uncertain. CDR3 in DNA: TGTGCCAGCAGCTTAAGTACGCGGTACGAGCAGTTCTTC. Its protein product is CASSLSTRYEQFF.